The clone carrying this T cell receptor beta chain was recorded many times. Its antigen is as yet unknown. The data were obtained in a study of T-cell reconstitution after alpha-beta-depleted transplantation in children. Study findings and constraints: About two months after transplant, alpha-beta T cells reportedly came from several hundred expanded graft clones.

Trimming took 7 bases from V and 4 from J, leaving 22 bases between them. The CDR3 covers 15 residues. Germline assignment: CDR1 SQVTM and CDR2 ANQGSEA. The TCRbeta library was prepared with unique molecular identifiers. TCRdb redid the calling of the PCR reads with MiXCR, one entry per CDR3 protein. The sample holds about 210,000 distinct CDR3 sequences, approximately 19% seen once. This TCR derives from a male patient aged 2-9 years who had a stem cell transplant for acute lymphoblastic leukemia, so the T cells may come from the graft donor. The sequences come from PBMCs, mostly from graft donor cells, collected 360 days after TCRalphabeta/CD19-depleted stem cell transplant. The rearrangement uses TRBV29-1 and TRBJ1-1; D might be TRBD1 (5 bases). The CDR3 protein is CSACPQGQGGTEAFF. The CDR3 DNA follows: TGCAGCGCCTGTCCCCAAGGGCAGGGAGGCACTGAAGCTTTCTTT.